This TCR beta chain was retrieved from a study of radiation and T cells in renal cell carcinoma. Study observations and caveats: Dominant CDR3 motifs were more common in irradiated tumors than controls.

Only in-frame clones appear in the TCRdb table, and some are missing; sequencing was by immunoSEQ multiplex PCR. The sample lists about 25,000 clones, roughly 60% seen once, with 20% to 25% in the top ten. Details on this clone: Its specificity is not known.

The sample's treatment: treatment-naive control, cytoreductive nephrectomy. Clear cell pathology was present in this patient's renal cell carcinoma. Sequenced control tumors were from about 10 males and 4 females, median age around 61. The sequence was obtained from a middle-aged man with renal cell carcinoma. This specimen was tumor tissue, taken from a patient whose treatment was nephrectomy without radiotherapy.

The CDR3 DNA sequence: TGCGCCAGCAGCCAAGATAGGACAGGGACTGGAAACACCATATATTTT. Protein sequence: CASSQDRTGTGNTIYF. The rearrangement links TRBV4-1 to TRBJ1-3, with 8 bases matching TRBD1. The CDR3 contains 16 residues. With V trimmed by 0 bases and J by 2 bases, 3 bases remained unmatched. The germline gives CDR1 MGHRA, CDR2 YSYEKL.